These 27 T cell receptor beta chains came from one sample sequenced in a study of blood T cell repertoires in COVID-19. Profiling relied on immunoSEQ multiplex PCR, and the TCRdb table lists in-frame clones only, not all of them. The repertoire holds around 300,000 clones, with around nine tenths as singletons. The sample comprised PBMCs or T cells enriched from blood (not recorded which). All receptors derive from a woman between 25 and 40 years old who had recovered from COVID-19.

The chain is built from TRBV4-2 and TRBJ2-7; 8 bases align to TRBD2. Trimming took 3 bases from V and 4 from J; bases not matched to a gene: 14. In germline, CDR1 is LGHNA, CDR2 YNFKEQ. The CDR3 sequence is 17 residues long. CDR3 coding DNA: TGTGCCAGCAGCCAGGCCCTCGGAGCGGGAGTCGGGTACGAGCAGTACTTC. Translating gives CASSQALGAGVGYEQYF.

This clone has more than one count but fewer than ten. The chain has TRBV2 and TRBJ1-6, with a weak D call TRBD1 (6 bases). The CDR3 has 14 amino acids. The V gene lost 9 bases and the J gene lost 2 bases, with 11 bases spanning the gap. The germline gives CDR1 SNHLY, CDR2 FYNNEI. The CDR3 is CARQGSPYNSPLHF. The CDR3 DNA reads as TGTGCCAGACAGGGAAGTCCCTATAATTCACCCCTCCACTTT.

The chain couples TRBV19 to TRBJ2-5; D call uncertain. V shed 1 base and J shed 1 base, with 4 bases lying between them. The CDR3 is made up of 13 amino acids. Germline assignment: CDR1 LNHDA and CDR2 SQIVND (reference sequence). The chain's CDR3 is CASSIAVQETQYF. DNA of the CDR3: TGTGCCAGTAGTATAGCAGTCCAAGAGACCCAGTACTTC.

J is TRBJ2-1 and V is TRBV2; 11 bases are shared with TRBD2. The V gene's germline CDR1 is SNHLY and CDR2 FYNNEI. The trim removed 6 bases at V and 8 bases at J, leaving 9 bases unmatched. The CDR3 is 15 amino acids. CDR3 in amino acids: CASSLLAGEGHEQFF. The CDR3 DNA follows: TGTGCCAGCAGCTTACTAGCGGGAGAAGGACATGAGCAGTTCTTC.

The chain uses TRBV4-1 and TRBJ2-5; tentatively, D is TRBD2 (6 bases). V was clipped by 2 bases and J by 7 bases, with 11 bases between them. The germline V gene encodes CDR1 MGHRA and CDR2 YSYEKL. This CDR3 is 13 amino acids long. DNA of the CDR3: TGCGCCAGCAGCCAATTGGGAGCGGGGACCCAGTACTTC. The encoded protein is CASSQLGAGTQYF.

The chain uses TRBV6-6 and TRBJ1-1; 8 bases map to TRBD1. Germline V gene lookup returns CDR1 MNHNY and CDR2 SVGAGI (reference sequence). This CDR3 has 15 amino acids. V lost 5 bases to trimming and J lost 6 bases; unmatched junction nucleotides: 11. CDR3 in amino acids: CASSPLTGGSAEAFF. CDR3 DNA sequence: TGTGCCAGCAGTCCCCTAACAGGGGGTTCGGCTGAAGCTTTCTTT.

This chain joins TRBV30 and TRBJ2-3; 7 bases map to TRBD1. Germline V gene data show CDR1 as GTSNPN and CDR2 as SVGIG (reference sequence). V lost 3 bases to trimming and J lost 1 base; unmatched junction nucleotides: 7. The CDR3 has 15 amino acids. The CDR3 loop is CAWSNPTGRTDTQYF. The CDR3 region has the DNA TGTGCCTGGAGCAACCCGACAGGGCGCACAGATACGCAGTATTTT. The variable domain in full, with the rest retrieved from reference TRBV30 and TRBJ2-3, is SQTIHQWPATLVQPVGSPLSLECTVEGTSNPNLYWYRQAAGRGLQLLFYSVGIGQISSEVPQNLSASRPQDRQFILSSKKLLLSDSGFYLCAWSNPTGRTDTQYFGPGTRLTVL.

This chain connects TRBV10-3 to TRBJ2-1, with 15 bases that match TRBD2. Germline trimming cut 0 bases from V and 2 bases from J; bases unmatched to any gene: 5. There are 19 residues in the CDR3. Per germline, CDR1 ENHRY and CDR2 SYGVKD. CDR3 sequence reads: CAISESPGLAGGTYNEQFF. The CDR3 DNA reads as TGTGCCATCAGTGAGTCACCGGGACTAGCGGGAGGAACCTACAATGAGCAGTTCTTC.

The chain combines TRBV11-2 with TRBJ1-1; no definite D call. The CDR3 is made up of 13 amino acids. The germline gives CDR1 SGHAT, CDR2 FQNNGV. V lost 1 base, J lost 1 base, and 4 bases lay in between. CDR3: CASSLVRNTEAFF. CDR3 nucleotides: TGTGCCAGCAGCTTAGTCAGGAACACTGAAGCTTTCTTT.

This clone was recorded only once. DNA of the CDR3: TGCGCCAGCAGCCCCCTGCGAGAGAACACTGAAGCTTTCTTT. Translated, it gives CASSPLRENTEAFF. The V call is TRBV5-1, the J call TRBJ1-1; D is undetermined. Germline V gene lookup returns CDR1 SGHRS and CDR2 YFSETQ. The length of the CDR3 is 14 residues. The germline V and J ends were trimmed by 4 bases and 1 base, with 11 bases remaining between them. The full variable domain, with the rest looked up from reference TRBV5-1 and TRBJ1-1, is KAGVTQTPRYLIKTRGQQVTLSCSPISGHRSVSWYQQTPGQGLQFLFEYFSETQRNKGNFPGRFSGRQFSNSRSEMNVSTLELGDSALYLCASSPLRENTEAFFGQGTRLTVV.

The J gene is TRBJ2-5, the V gene TRBV10-1; D call uncertain. This CDR3 spans 13 amino acids. V lost 2 bases, J lost 1 base, and 5 bases lay in between. Per the germline V gene, CDR1 is WNHNN and CDR2 is SYGVQD (reference sequence). The DNA of the CDR3 is TGCGCCAGCAGTGAGACAGTCCAAGAGACCCAGTACTTC. As protein: CASSETVQETQYF.

The chain couples TRBV12-2 to TRBJ1-2. TRBV12-2 is assigned pseudogene status. CDR3 size: 15 residues. In DNA form, the CDR3 reads TGTGCAAGTCGCTTCTCCAAAGCGGGGTTTCGCGGCTACACCTTC. This codes for CASRFSKAGFRGYTF.

The rearrangement joins TRBV28 to TRBJ2-3; 8 bases are a match to TRBD2. The length of the CDR3 is 13 residues. V shed 4 bases and J 4 bases; nucleotides not matched to a gene: 1. Germline-derived CDR1 and CDR2 are MDHEN and SYDVKM. In DNA form, the CDR3 reads TGTGCCAGCAGTTCGGGGGGGGCAGATACGCAGTATTTT. Amino acid sequence: CASSSGGADTQYF.

The rearrangement links TRBV3-1 (or the pseudogene TRBV3-2) to TRBJ1-2, with a tentative D call TRBD1 (5 bases). The CDR3 sequence is 14 residues long. The germline V and J ends were trimmed by 0 bases and 6 bases, with 11 bases remaining between them. CDR1 and CDR2 from the germline V gene are LGHDT and YNNKEL (reference sequence). The DNA for the CDR3 is TGTGCCAGCAGCCAAGATGACAGCAGGGATGGCTACACCTTC. This sequence encodes CASSQDDSRDGYTF.

V usage is TRBV3-1 (or the pseudogene TRBV3-2) and J usage is TRBJ2-3, with D possibly TRBD2 on 6 matching bases. Trimming removed 5 bases from V and 7 bases from J, with 19 bases in between. The CDR3 runs to 15 residues. Germline CDR1 and CDR2: LGHDT and YNNKEL (reference sequence). Written as DNA, the CDR3 is TGTGCCAGCAGCTCCGGGACTCCCCGCAGCAATACGCAGTATTTT. This sequence encodes CASSSGTPRSNTQYF.

This clone was observed once. The V gene is TRBV7-2, the J gene TRBJ2-7; 7 bases fit TRBD2. In germline, CDR1 is SGHTA, CDR2 FQGNSA. J gave up 3 bases and V 11 bases, and 7 bases lay outside the gene matches. This CDR3 region has 12 residues. The CDR3 is CASGGRVYEQYF. CDR3 DNA: TGTGCCTCTGGCGGGAGAGTCTACGAGCAGTACTTC.

The rearrangement links TRBV28 to TRBJ1-5; the D gene is possibly TRBD1 (5 bases). The CDR3 runs 14 residues. V shed 6 bases and J shed 7 bases, with 16 bases lying between them. From germline, CDR1 is MDHEN and CDR2 SYDVKM. The CDR3: CASSPDGRGQPQHF. In nucleotides, the CDR3 is TGTGCCAGCAGCCCGGACGGCCGGGGGCAGCCCCAGCATTTT.

The chain is built from TRBV10-1 and TRBJ2-2, with 14 bases identical to TRBD2. Germline loops: CDR1 WNHNN, CDR2 SYGVQD (reference sequence). V trimming: 6 bases; J trimming: 3 bases; junction bases outside the gene matches: 6. The CDR3 covers 17 residues. CDR3 nucleotide sequence: TGCGCCAGCAGGGGGGGACTAGCGGGAGCGCACACCGGGGAGCTGTTTTTT. Translated, it gives CASRGGLAGAHTGELFF.

The chain uses TRBV2 and TRBJ2-1, with 11 bases fitting TRBD2. J gave up 7 bases and V 3 bases, and 5 bases lay outside the gene matches. This CDR3 has 15 residues. Per the germline V gene, CDR1 is SNHLY and CDR2 is FYNNEI. For the CDR3, the DNA is TGTGCCAGCAGTGACAGTAGCGGGAGGGCGAATGAGCAGTTCTTC. It is translated as CASSDSSGRANEQFF.

The count of this clone is one. This chain joins TRBV4-1 and TRBJ1-5; 10 nucleotides match TRBD1. The germline V gene has CDR1 MGHRA and CDR2 YSYEKL. The CDR3 spans 18 residues. V was pared by 2 bases and J by 0 bases, with 7 bases of the junction left unmatched. The CDR3 DNA reads TGCGCCAGCAGCCAACTCGGACAGGGGGTGGATAGCAATCAGCCCCAGCATTTT. Protein product: CASSQLGQGVDSNQPQHF.

V usage is TRBV5-4 and J usage is TRBJ1-1, with TRBD1 matching over 8 bases. With V trimmed by 2 bases and J by 5 bases, 11 bases remained unmatched. The germline V gene has CDR1 SGHNT and CDR2 YYREEE (reference sequence). The CDR3 has 16 amino acids. CDR3 DNA sequence: TGTGCCAGCAGCTTACCGACAGGGGCGGGTCAGACTGAAGCTTTCTTT. Protein product: CASSLPTGAGQTEAFF.

The V call is TRBV7-8, the J call TRBJ2-2; weak D call: TRBD1 (6 bases). Germline V gene lookup returns CDR1 SGHVS and CDR2 FQNEAQ. V was shortened by 2 bases and J by 0 bases, with 10 bases between the two germline ends. The CDR3 has 16 residues. CDR3 bases: TGTGCCAGCAGCTTAAGGACAGTAGCGAACACCGGGGAGCTGTTTTTT. As protein: CASSLRTVANTGELFF.

V usage is TRBV28 and J usage is TRBJ1-5, with D unresolved. The CDR3 has 14 amino acids. Per the germline V gene, CDR1 is MDHEN and CDR2 is SYDVKM. CDR3 residues: CVSARGGSNQPQHF. The DNA of the CDR3 is TGTGTCTCAGCACGAGGAGGCAGCAATCAGCCCCAGCATTTT.

The chain recombines TRBV3-1 (or the pseudogene TRBV3-2) with TRBJ2-1; D is undetermined. This CDR3 is built from 14 residues. Germline values: CDR1 LGHDT, CDR2 YNNKEL (reference sequence). V lost 3 bases and J lost 0, with 6 bases in between. The CDR3 loop reads CASSHAASYNEQFF. For the CDR3, the DNA is TGTGCCAGCAGCCACGCGGCCTCCTACAATGAGCAGTTCTTC.

The rearrangement joins TRBV6-2 or TRBV6-3 to TRBJ2-3; D perhaps matches TRBD2 (5 bases). V gave up 0 bases and J gave up 8 bases, with 9 bases separating them. Germline V gene data show CDR1 as MNHEY and CDR2 as SVGEGT. This CDR3 region has 13 residues. CDR3 sequence (DNA): TGTGCCAGCAGTTACTCAAAGCGGCGTACGCAGTATTTT. Protein: CASSYSKRRTQYF.

The chain carries TRBV7-8 and TRBJ2-1; 12 bases are a match to TRBD2. There are 16 residues in the CDR3. The ends lost 5 bases at V and 5 bases at J; junction bases unmatched: 7. CDR1 and CDR2 from the germline V gene are SGHVS and FQNEAQ. CDR3 protein: CASSPLAGGPDNEQFF. The DNA for the CDR3 is TGTGCCAGCAGCCCCCTAGCGGGAGGGCCGGACAATGAGCAGTTCTTC.

The chain couples TRBV25-1 to TRBJ2-1; 9 bases are shared with TRBD2. V was pared by 6 bases and J by 10 bases, with 16 bases of the junction left unmatched. Germline V gene data show CDR1 as MGHDK and CDR2 as SYGVNS. The CDR3 is 16 amino acids. The CDR3 protein is CASRGDLVAGEREQFF. CDR3 coding DNA: TGTGCCAGCAGGGGGGATTTGGTAGCGGGAGAAAGGGAGCAGTTCTTC. The full variable domain, with the rest looked up from reference TRBV25-1 and TRBJ2-1, is EADIYQTPRYLVIGTGKKITLECSQTMGHDKMYWYQQDPGMELHLIHYSYGVNSTEKGDLSSESTVSRIRTEHFPLTLESARPSHTSQYLCASRGDLVAGEREQFFGPGTRLTVL.